This TCR beta chain was identified in a study of cytomegalovirus exposure and HLA in healthy donors. Notes on the study in general: TCR beta chains numbering some 160 were designated cytomegalovirus-associated.

About this clone: The antigen remains unidentified. The junction differs from germline at one of its ends, possibly a read error.

Germline values: CDR1 SEHNR, CDR2 FQNEAQ (reference sequence). This CDR3 has 16 amino acids. PCR amplification relied on 60 Vbeta primers (plus 13 Jbeta primers). Only in-frame clones appear in the TCRdb table, and some are missing; sequencing was by immunoSEQ multiplex PCR. This table has nearly 200,000 clones, roughly 80% appearing once. The source of this sequence is a woman aged 45-59 years in good health and CMV-seropositive. The material sequenced was PBMCs. The chain joins TRBV7-9 to TRBJ1-5, with 7 bases fitting TRBD1. The CDR3 is CSSSPQGQSWNQPQHF. In DNA form, the CDR3 reads TGTTCCAGCAGCCCCCAGGGACAGTCATGGAATCAGCCCCAGCATTTT.